This T cell receptor (beta chain) was profiled in a study of cytomegalovirus exposure and HLA in healthy donors. V was shortened by 4 bases and J by 2 bases, with 11 bases between the two germline ends. In germline, CDR1 is SGHAT, CDR2 FQNNGV. The CDR3 contains 14 residues. On this clone: Its antigen is unidentified.

PCR amplification relied on 60 Vbeta primers (plus 13 Jbeta primers). The repertoire was sequenced with immunoSEQ multiplex PCR; TCRdb's copy has only in-frame clones and lacks some. The data contain 160,000 or so clones, roughly 80% of them singletons. Study-level findings and limits: Rates of TCR association differed by HLA locus in a later analysis, with DRB1 highest and HLA-C lowest. Later on, a genetic analysis was performed. It linked a missense variant in DCLRE1C with V- and J-gene trimming of TCR beta.

The origin of this receptor is a male donor in good health and CMV-seropositive. The chain combines TRBV11-2 with TRBJ1-1, with no clear D. Sequenced: PBMCs. The CDR3 loop is CASSSLGGNTEAFF. CDR3 bases: TGTGCCAGCAGCTCCCTTGGCGGAAACACTGAAGCTTTCTTT.